These 25 T cell receptor beta chains were sequenced from one sample in a study of T cell repertoires in cytomegalovirus infection. TCRdb re-called the reads through MiXCR, storing one row per CDR3 protein. Here the sample spans 200,000 to 250,000 distinct CDR3 sequences, over 20% being singletons. Sample: CD8+ T cells from PBMCs. These receptors were obtained from a human donor in good health (CMV status not recorded). Some clones in this sample may be carry-over from other donors' samples.

The genes are TRBV7-6 and TRBJ2-2; TRBD2 might be the D (5 bases). The CDR3 runs to 16 residues. Germline V gives CDR1 SGHVS, CDR2 FNYEAQ. The V end was cut by 0 bases, the J end by 4 bases, with 12 bases between. The CDR3 region is CASSLATTFGTGELFF. Written as DNA, the CDR3 is TGTGCCAGCAGCTTAGCGACTACTTTTGGCACCGGGGAGCTGTTTTTT. Combining the CDR3 with reference TRBV7-6 and TRBJ2-2 gives the whole variable domain GAGVSQSPRYKVTKRGQDVALRCDPISGHVSLYWYRQALGQGPEFLTYFNYEAQQDKSGLPNDRFSAERPEGSISTLTIQRTEQRDSAMYRCASSLATTFGTGELFFGEGSRLTVL.

This clonotype has just a few counts. The genes are TRBV6-6 and TRBJ2-7; TRBD2 is a possible D gene (6 bases). CDR1 MNHNY and CDR2 SVGAGI come from the germline V gene (reference sequence). V lost 0 bases to trimming and J lost 3 bases, with 12 bases between them. The CDR3 runs 15 residues. Written as DNA, the CDR3 is TGTGCCAGCAGTTACTCGAAGCTGGGGGGCTACGAGCAGTACTTC. Translating gives CASSYSKLGGYEQYF.

The rearrangement joins TRBV10-3 to TRBJ1-5; 7 bases line up with TRBD1. V lost 3 bases and J lost 0; bases outside the gene matches: 5. The germline V gene has CDR1 ENHRY and CDR2 SYGVKD. This CDR3 is built from 16 residues. This CDR3 reads CAISEGGPLSNQPQHF. CDR3 in DNA: TGTGCCATCAGTGAAGGGGGCCCTCTTAGCAATCAGCCCCAGCATTTT.

The CDR3 sequence: CASSLEPINYGYTF. CDR3 nucleotide sequence: TGTGCCAGCAGCTTAGAACCGATTAACTATGGCTACACCTTC. This chain uses TRBV7-8 with TRBJ1-2; D remains ambiguous. Trimming left V 1 base short and J 1 base short, with 7 bases between. The CDR3 has 14 residues. Per the germline V gene, CDR1 is SGHVS and CDR2 is FQNEAQ.

Ten or more counts support this clonotype. CDR3 loop: CASRFGWDEQFF. The CDR3 DNA is TGCGCCAGCAGATTTGGCTGGGATGAGCAGTTCTTC. The chain employs TRBV5-1 and TRBJ2-1; D remains ambiguous. The CDR3 covers 12 residues. The V and J ends lost 5 bases and 8 bases respectively, with 11 bases between them. Looked up from germline, CDR1 is SGHRS and CDR2 is YFSETQ.

This clonotype has a count of ten or more. This chain connects TRBV28 to TRBJ1-1, with no clear D. The V and J ends lost 2 bases and 1 base respectively, with 8 bases between them. The CDR3 covers 14 residues. Germline V gene sequence: CDR1 MDHEN, CDR2 SYDVKM. CDR3 DNA sequence: TGTGCCAGCAGTTTAACGGGCGGGAACACTGAAGCTTTCTTT. Translation: CASSLTGGNTEAFF.

This clonotype was seen a few times. V is TRBV23-1 and J is TRBJ2-2; weak D call: TRBD2 (6 bases). TRBV23-1 carries the ORF label, with uncertain function. V lost 0 bases to trimming and J lost 5 bases, with 10 bases between them. CDR3 length: 15 amino acids. The CDR3 nucleotides are TGCGCCAGCAGTCAATCAGGAGGGGTGACCGGGGAGCTGTTTTTT. It is translated as CASSQSGGVTGELFF.

V usage is TRBV23-1 and J usage is TRBJ1-1, with no clear D. TRBV23-1 is an ORF; its function is uncertain. This CDR3 is built from 13 residues. V lost 3 bases to trimming and J lost 3 bases, with 8 bases between them. The CDR3 sequence is CASSQGSHTEAFF. The DNA of the CDR3 is TGCGCCAGCAGTCAGGGATCGCACACTGAAGCTTTCTTT.

The gene calls are TRBV19 and TRBJ1-1; possibly TRBD1 for D (6 bases). Trimming stripped 3 bases from V and 0 bases from J, with 11 bases between. The germline V gene encodes CDR1 LNHDA and CDR2 SQIVND (reference sequence). This CDR3 is built from 15 residues. The CDR3 nucleotides are TGTGCCAGTAGTATGGGCAGGGGCCTGAACACTGAAGCTTTCTTT. It yields the protein CASSMGRGLNTEAFF. Combining the CDR3 with reference TRBV19 and TRBJ1-1 gives the whole variable domain DGGITQSPKYLFRKEGQNVTLSCEQNLNHDAMYWYRQDPGQGLRLIYYSQIVNDFQKGDIAEGYSVSREKKESFPLTVTSAQKNPTAFYLCASSMGRGLNTEAFFGQGTRLTVV.

The rearrangement uses TRBV27 and TRBJ1-1; no definite D call. CDR3 length equals 13 residues. Trimming pared 6 bases from V and 3 bases from J, leaving 11 bases between. Germline V lookup: CDR1 MNHEY, CDR2 SMNVEV (reference sequence). This chain's CDR3 is CASSRGRDTEAFF. DNA of the CDR3: TGTGCCAGCAGCCGCGGTCGGGACACTGAAGCTTTCTTT.

The sample holds many counts of this clonotype. The gene calls are TRBV12-3 or TRBV12-4 and TRBJ2-7, with D perhaps being TRBD1 or TRBD2 (5 bases each). The length of the CDR3 is 15 residues. V dropped 5 bases and J dropped 0 bases, with 14 bases sitting between them. CDR3 region: CASSLNPGTSYEQYF. CDR3 bases: TGTGCCAGCAGTCTCAATCCCGGGACCTCCTACGAGCAGTACTTC.

This CDR3 is CATQGGGPDGELFF. In DNA, the CDR3 is TGTGCCACCCAAGGTGGGGGGCCCGACGGGGAGCTGTTTTTT. This rearrangement joins TRBV28 to TRBJ2-2; the D gene could be TRBD1 or TRBD2 (6 bases each). There are 14 residues in the CDR3. CDR1 and CDR2 (germline): MDHEN, SYDVKM. Between the trimmed V and J ends, which lost 10 bases and 7 bases, there was a span of 19 bases.

This clonotype showed up many times. The gene calls are TRBV27 and TRBJ1-1, with TRBD1 as a possible D gene (5 bases). Trimming cost V 5 bases and J 0 bases, with 13 bases left between them. The germline gives CDR1 MNHEY, CDR2 SMNVEV (reference sequence). CDR3 length: 15 amino acids. In nucleotides, the CDR3 is TGTGCCAGCAGTCCTATCCAGGGAATGAACACTGAAGCTTTCTTT. It yields the protein CASSPIQGMNTEAFF.

This clonotype was seen repeatedly, ten times or more. The V call is TRBV6-2 or TRBV6-3, the J call TRBJ2-7; perhaps TRBD2 as D (5 bases). The CDR3 spans 14 residues. V shed 2 bases and J shed 4 bases, with 12 bases lying between them. Per germline, CDR1 MNHEY and CDR2 SVGEGT. The CDR3 here is CASSYMGVGYEQYF. For the CDR3, the DNA is TGTGCCAGCAGTTACATGGGAGTTGGTTACGAGCAGTACTTC.

This rearrangement joins TRBV28 to TRBJ1-1, with D perhaps matching TRBD1 (5 bases). Germline V gives CDR1 MDHEN, CDR2 SYDVKM. Trimming left V 7 bases short and J 4 bases short, with 13 bases between. This CDR3 has 13 amino acids. CDR3 nucleotides: TGTGCCAGCATTCGGGGGGAGTTCACTGAAGCTTTCTTT. Protein: CASIRGEFTEAFF.

This clonotype was observed at least ten times. This chain uses TRBV14 with TRBJ2-1, with TRBD2 matching over 8 bases. The CDR3 totals 19 residues. Trimming at V came to 0 bases and at J to 2 bases, leaving 12 bases not matched to a gene. Germline CDR1 is SGHDN and CDR2 is FVKESK. CDR3 sequence: CASSQDPQLAAGAYNEQFF. The CDR3 DNA is TGTGCCAGCAGCCAAGATCCCCAACTAGCGGCTGGCGCCTACAATGAGCAGTTCTTC.

The CDR3 here is CASSLALTGTNTGELFF. CDR3 DNA: TGTGCCAGCAGCTTAGCGCTGACAGGCACGAACACCGGGGAGCTGTTTTTT. The chain links TRBV7-6 to TRBJ2-2; D may be TRBD1 (6 bases). V was cut by 0 bases and J by 0 bases, with 11 bases left in between. The CDR3 runs to 17 residues. CDR1 and CDR2 (germline): SGHVS, FNYEAQ.

This rearrangement joins TRBV20-1 to TRBJ2-5; perhaps TRBD1 as D (6 bases). The CDR3 loop spans 14 amino acids. The V gene lost 5 bases and the J gene lost 3 bases, with 16 bases spanning the gap. The germline CDR1 and CDR2 sequences are DFQATT and SNEGSKA (reference sequence). Here the CDR3 DNA reads TGCAGTGCTTACCCGACCCGGACAGAAGAGACCCAGTACTTC. Its protein is CSAYPTRTEETQYF.

The sample holds many counts of this clonotype. The J gene is TRBJ2-5, the V gene TRBV7-9; 10 bases are a match to TRBD1. Germline CDR1 is SEHNR and CDR2 is FQNEAQ (reference sequence). The CDR3 spans 14 residues. The ends lost 5 bases at V and 5 bases at J; junction bases unmatched: 5. Here the CDR3 DNA reads TGTGCCAGCAGCCCTGACAGGGGGCGCGAGACCCAGTACTTC. Encoded protein: CASSPDRGRETQYF.

The chain uses TRBV5-5 and TRBJ2-2; D unresolved. From germline, CDR1 is SGHKS and CDR2 YYEKEE (reference sequence). The CDR3 length is 14 residues. V was clipped by 0 bases and J by 1 base, with 4 bases between them. CDR3 region: CASSLEGNTGELFF. The CDR3 DNA sequence: TGTGCCAGCAGCTTGGAGGGGAACACCGGGGAGCTGTTTTTT.

The chain is built from TRBV28 and TRBJ2-2; D is perhaps TRBD1 (5 bases). This CDR3 comprises 16 residues. Looked up from germline, CDR1 is MDHEN and CDR2 is SYDVKM. V was shortened by 6 bases and J by 4 bases, with 18 bases between the two germline ends. CDR3: CASSQPRVSGTGELFF. CDR3 DNA sequence: TGTGCCAGCAGCCAACCCAGGGTATCTGGCACCGGGGAGCTGTTTTTT.

This clonotype has a count of ten or more. The V and J genes are TRBV7-2 and TRBJ2-7, with 10 positions matching TRBD1. This CDR3 is built from 14 residues. Germline CDR1 SGHTA, CDR2 FQGNSA. J gave up 3 bases and V 3 bases, and 2 bases lay outside the gene matches. The CDR3 spells CASSFGTGVYEQYF. CDR3 DNA: TGTGCCAGCAGCTTCGGGACAGGGGTCTACGAGCAGTACTTC.

This clonotype occurred many times. This sequence joins TRBV5-6 and TRBJ1-1, with D unclear. The CDR3 covers 13 residues. Trimming removed 1 base at V and 3 bases at J, with 7 bases between. Germline V gene lookup returns CDR1 SGHDT and CDR2 YYEEEE. CDR3 bases: TGTGCCAGCAGCTTGCAGCACTACACTGAAGCTTTCTTT. Amino acid sequence: CASSLQHYTEAFF.

The V and J genes are TRBV6-1 and TRBJ2-1, with 12 bases matching TRBD2. This CDR3 region has 18 residues. From germline, CDR1 is MNHNS and CDR2 SASEGT. The V and J ends lost 3 bases and 7 bases, in that order; junction bases with no gene match: 13. CDR3 sequence (DNA): TGTGCCAGCAGTGAGATGGCACCTACTAGCGGGGGGATGAATGAGCAGTTCTTC. Translating it yields CASSEMAPTSGGMNEQFF.

In this sample, this clonotype turned up a few times. J is TRBJ1-5 and V is TRBV7-9, with 10 bases aligning to TRBD1. From germline, CDR1 is SEHNR and CDR2 FQNEAQ (reference sequence). J lost 2 bases, V lost 4 bases, and 8 bases had no gene match. CDR3 length equals 17 residues. CDR3 sequence: CASSSSVGTGGNQPQHF. The CDR3 bases are TGTGCCAGCAGCTCTAGCGTGGGGACAGGGGGCAATCAGCCCCAGCATTTT. The full variable domain, with the rest looked up from reference TRBV7-9 and TRBJ1-5, is DTGVSQNPRHKITKRGQNVTFRCDPISEHNRLYWYRQTLGQGPEFLTYFQNEAQLEKSRLLSDRFSAERPKGSFSTLEIQRTEQGDSAMYLCASSSSVGTGGNQPQHFGDGTRLSIL.